A single sample gave rise to the 16 T cell receptor beta chains below, sequenced in a study of T-cell reconstitution after alpha-beta-depleted transplantation in children. Unique molecular identifiers were built into the TCRbeta library. Via MiXCR, TCRdb re-called the PCR reads, giving one row per CDR3 protein. The sample records more than 450,000 distinct CDR3 sequences, 15% to 20% being singletons. This material consisted of PBMCs from the stem cell graft donor, taken from the stem cell graft. The source of these receptors is a human donor who donated a stem cell graft to a child with acute lymphoblastic leukemia.

The rearrangement joins TRBV12-3 or TRBV12-4 to TRBJ2-1; perhaps TRBD1 as D (5 bases). The germline V and J ends were trimmed by 2 bases and 7 bases, with 12 bases remaining between them. This CDR3 region has 14 residues. CDR3 residues: CASSLSVKGNEQFF. CDR3 nucleotide sequence: TGTGCCAGCAGTTTAAGTGTCAAGGGGAATGAGCAGTTCTTC.

The chain joins TRBV6-1 to TRBJ1-5, with 7 bases that match TRBD1. This CDR3 comprises 15 residues. Per the germline V gene, CDR1 is MNHNS and CDR2 is SASEGT. V trimming: 6 bases; J trimming: 7 bases; junction bases outside the gene matches: 12. The CDR3 loop reads CASRETGLLWQPQHF. Written as DNA, the CDR3 is TGTGCCAGCAGAGAGACAGGGTTGTTGTGGCAGCCCCAGCATTTT.

The rearrangement links TRBV12-3 or TRBV12-4 to TRBJ1-5, with D unresolved. The CDR3 has 13 amino acids. Trimming pared 4 bases from V and 8 bases from J, leaving 12 bases between. CDR3 in DNA: TGTGCCAGCAGTTATACACCGTGGGAGCCCCAGCATTTT. It translates to CASSYTPWEPQHF.

In this sample, this clonotype turned up a few times. The chain uses TRBV27 and TRBJ2-2, with 10 nucleotides matching TRBD1. Trimming removed 6 bases from V and 13 bases from J; junction bases left unmatched: 11. Per the germline V gene, CDR1 is MNHEY and CDR2 is SMNVEV (reference sequence). The CDR3 has 14 amino acids. The CDR3 bases are TGTGCCAGCAGCTACGGGACAGGGGTCGGCGGGCTGTTTTTT. Translated, it gives CASSYGTGVGGLFF.

This clonotype was seen only a few times. The V call is TRBV12-3 or TRBV12-4, the J call TRBJ2-3; 9 nucleotides agree with TRBD2. The CDR3 has 17 amino acids. The trim removed 1 base at V and 6 bases at J, leaving 11 bases unmatched. The CDR3 region is CASSLVPGAGGVDTQYF. The CDR3 bases are TGTGCCAGCAGTTTAGTCCCCGGGGCGGGAGGGGTGGATACGCAGTATTTT.

This chain joins TRBV7-3 and TRBJ2-1; 7 bases map to TRBD2. J gave up 6 bases and V 2 bases, and 7 bases lay outside the gene matches. Per germline, CDR1 SGHTA and CDR2 FQGTGA. The CDR3 spans 15 residues. For the CDR3, the DNA is TGTGCCAGCAGCTTAGTCAGCGGGATAGGCAATGAGCAGTTCTTC. Translated: CASSLVSGIGNEQFF.

This clonotype was recorded a few times. This chain uses TRBV7-3 with TRBJ2-1; tentative D call: TRBD2 (6 bases). Trimming removed 5 bases from V and 10 bases from J, with 18 bases in between. The CDR3 is made up of 14 amino acids. Per the germline V gene, CDR1 is SGHTA and CDR2 is FQGTGA. The CDR3 protein is CASSPQRLVGEQFF. CDR3 nucleotides: TGTGCCAGCAGCCCCCAACGACTAGTCGGGGAGCAGTTCTTC.

This clonotype appeared a few times. V and J are TRBV6-2 or TRBV6-3 and TRBJ2-2; tentatively, D is TRBD2 (6 bases). CDR3 length: 13 residues. The germline V and J ends were trimmed by 6 bases and 6 bases, with 11 bases remaining between them. Germline V gene data show CDR1 as MNHEY and CDR2 as SVGEGT. This CDR3 reads CASSRREAGELFF. As DNA, the CDR3 is TGTGCCAGCAGCCGCAGGGAGGCCGGGGAGCTGTTTTTT.

This clonotype was picked up many times. V usage is TRBV29-1 and J usage is TRBJ1-1; D not resolved. This CDR3 comprises 12 residues. Trimming took off 4 bases at V and 4 bases at J, with 10 bases between the two ends. Germline V gene sequence: CDR1 SQVTM, CDR2 ANQGSEA. CDR3 region: CSVVQMATEAFF. The CDR3 DNA is TGCAGCGTTGTACAGATGGCCACTGAAGCTTTCTTT. Combining the CDR3 with reference TRBV29-1 and TRBJ1-1 gives the whole variable domain SAVISQKPSRDICQRGTSLTIQCQVDSQVTMMFWYRQQPGQSLTLIATANQGSEATYESGFVIDKFPISRPNLTFSTLTVSNMSPEDSSIYLCSVVQMATEAFFGQGTRLTVV.

This clonotype has only a few counts. The chain has TRBV5-1 and TRBJ2-2; 11 nucleotides line up with TRBD2. Germline CDR1 reads SGHRS; CDR2 reads YFSETQ. CDR3 length: 16 residues. The V gene end was trimmed by 1 base and the J gene end by 7 bases; junction bases not matched to a gene: 6. This chain's CDR3 is CASSLSGTSGLGELFF. In DNA, the CDR3 is TGCGCCAGCAGCTTGTCTGGGACTAGCGGTCTCGGGGAGCTGTTTTTT.

This clonotype is a singleton in its sample. The chain is built from TRBV2 and TRBJ1-2; D perhaps matches TRBD1 (5 bases). Per the germline V gene, CDR1 is SNHLY and CDR2 is FYNNEI. This CDR3 is built from 14 residues. V dropped 6 bases and J dropped 4 bases, with 15 bases sitting between them. CDR3: CASSPLGRSYGYTF. The CDR3 DNA sequence: TGTGCCAGCAGCCCCTTGGGGCGGAGCTATGGCTACACCTTC.

The chain uses TRBV9 and TRBJ1-2; no clear D gene. CDR1 is SGDLS and CDR2 is YYNGEE in the germline V gene. CDR3 length equals 13 residues. V gave up 4 bases and J gave up 2 bases, with 9 bases separating them. In nucleotides, the CDR3 is TGTGCCAGCAGCCCCGTCCAGAACTATGGCTACACCTTC. Its protein is CASSPVQNYGYTF.

The sample holds a few counts of this clonotype. The chain joins TRBV7-9 to TRBJ2-7; TRBD1 aligns across 9 bases. This CDR3 comprises 15 residues. V lost 3 bases to trimming and J lost 5 bases; unmatched junction nucleotides: 8. Germline-derived CDR1 and CDR2 are SEHNR and FQNEAQ (reference sequence). The CDR3 reads CASSFWDRVNDEQYF. Here the CDR3 DNA reads TGTGCCAGCAGCTTTTGGGACAGGGTTAACGACGAGCAGTACTTC.

V usage is TRBV29-1 and J usage is TRBJ2-1, with 7 bases matching TRBD2. V was clipped by 3 bases and J by 0 bases; unmatched bases: 17. The germline gives CDR1 SQVTM, CDR2 ANQGSEA. The CDR3 is made up of 19 amino acids. CDR3 loop: CSVDSWTSGGKSSYNEQFF. CDR3 in DNA: TGCAGCGTTGATTCGTGGACTAGTGGGGGGAAGAGCTCCTACAATGAGCAGTTCTTC.

This clonotype has a handful of counts. V gene TRBV12-3 or TRBV12-4 combines with J gene TRBJ2-7, with 12 bases that match TRBD2. V shed 5 bases, J shed 4 bases, and the junction held 9 bases outside the gene matches. CDR3 size: 16 residues. CDR3 region: CASSRFLAGGRYEQYF. CDR3 sequence (DNA): TGTGCCAGCAGTCGATTCCTAGCGGGAGGGCGGTACGAGCAGTACTTC.

The V and J genes are TRBV5-1 and TRBJ1-1; D is unclear. V lost 7 bases and J 4 bases, leaving 8 bases between the germline ends. This CDR3 contains 11 residues. Germline CDR1 SGHRS, CDR2 YFSETQ. The CDR3 DNA sequence: TGCGCCAGCTTGGTAGTCACTGAAGCTTTCTTT. It specifies CASLVVTEAFF. The full variable domain, its missing parts supplied by reference TRBV5-1 and TRBJ1-1, is KAGVTQTPRYLIKTRGQQVTLSCSPISGHRSVSWYQQTPGQGLQFLFEYFSETQRNKGNFPGRFSGRQFSNSRSEMNVSTLELGDSALYLCASLVVTEAFFGQGTRLTVV.